What follows are 23 T cell receptor beta chains derived from one specimen sequenced in a study of cytomegalovirus exposure and HLA in healthy donors. Primers for the PCR totalled 60 Vbeta and 13 Jbeta. Clones were read by immunoSEQ multiplex PCR, and TCRdb kept only the in-frame ones, dropping some. The table records roughly 190,000 clones, around three quarters of them present only once. Sequenced material: PBMCs. Receptor source: a woman under 40 in good health and CMV-seropositive.

This rearrangement joins TRBV5-1 to TRBJ1-4, with 9 bases lining up with TRBD1. The CDR3 totals 16 residues. J gave up 7 bases and V 4 bases, and 11 bases lay outside the gene matches. The germline CDR1 and CDR2 sequences are SGHRS and YFSETQ. The DNA of the CDR3 is TGCGCCAGCAGCGCGGACCCGGGACAGGGTGGTGAAAAACTGTTTTTT. Its protein is CASSADPGQGGEKLFF.

This clone was seen only once. The chain recombines TRBV15 with TRBJ2-3; no firm D call. There are 15 residues in the CDR3. V dropped 3 bases and J dropped 0 bases, with 10 bases sitting between them. CDR1 is LNHNV, CDR2 YYDKDF, per germline (reference sequence). The CDR3 here is CATSSMSSSTDTQYF. DNA for the CDR3: TGTGCCACCAGCAGTATGTCCTCTAGCACAGATACGCAGTATTTT. Full variable domain (rest looked up from reference TRBV15 and TRBJ2-3): DAMVIQNPRYQVTQFGKPVTLSCSQTLNHNVMYWYQQKSSQAPKLLFHYYDKDFNNEADTPDNFQSRRPNTSFCFLDIRSPGLGDTAMYLCATSSMSSSTDTQYFGPGTRLTVL.

The chain links TRBV5-1 to TRBJ1-1; TRBD1 might be the D (6 bases). Germline-derived CDR1 and CDR2 are SGHRS and YFSETQ. The CDR3 spans 13 residues. V dropped 0 bases and J dropped 11 bases, with 14 bases sitting between them. The CDR3 DNA is TGCGCCAGCAGCTTGGCCGGGGACCAGGGGGCTTTCTTT. Protein product: CASSLAGDQGAFF.

On this clone itself: The identical CDR3 is also encoded by other nucleotide sequences in the sample. The gene calls are TRBV6-5 and TRBJ1-1; TRBD1 might be the D (6 bases). Germline CDR1 reads MNHEY; CDR2 reads SVGAGI. This CDR3 comprises 15 residues. V was shortened by 0 bases and J by 1 base, with 9 bases between the two germline ends. CDR3 in DNA: TGTGCCAGCAGTTACTCCGGACAGACGAACACTGAAGCTTTCTTT. It specifies CASSYSGQTNTEAFF.

The CDR3 sequence: CASKIGTGVLAFF. DNA for the CDR3: TGTGCCAGCAAAATTGGGACAGGGGTTTTAGCTTTCTTT. The chain links TRBV6-1 to TRBJ1-1, with TRBD1 matching over 10 bases. V shed 7 bases and J 10 bases; nucleotides not matched to a gene: 9. This CDR3 region has 13 residues. Germline lookup yields CDR1 MNHNS and CDR2 SASEGT.

This clone was observed at least ten times. The chain uses TRBV9 and TRBJ1-1; 9 bases are shared with TRBD1. Germline trimming cut 0 bases from V and 4 bases from J; bases unmatched to any gene: 10. The CDR3 contains 17 residues. Germline V gene data show CDR1 as SGDLS and CDR2 as YYNGEE. The CDR3 DNA sequence: TGTGCCAGCAGCGTAGTCCCGGGACAGGGATCCGCCACTGAAGCTTTCTTT. It translates to CASSVVPGQGSATEAFF.

The genes are TRBV7-9 and TRBJ1-5; TRBD1 aligns across 7 bases. The V gene end was trimmed by 6 bases and the J gene end by 4 bases; junction bases not matched to a gene: 6. Per germline, CDR1 SEHNR and CDR2 FQNEAQ (reference sequence). This CDR3 is 14 amino acids long. Written as DNA, the CDR3 is TGTGCCAGCAGGGCGAGGGGGCCGAATCAGCCCCAGCATTTT. Its protein product is CASRARGPNQPQHF.

The chain employs TRBV30 and TRBJ1-5; D gene unclear. V was pared by 1 base and J by 4 bases, with 8 bases between. The V gene's germline CDR1 is GTSNPN and CDR2 SVGIG (reference sequence). The CDR3 runs 13 residues. CDR3 sequence reads: CAWSAAGNQPQHF. CDR3 in DNA: TGTGCCTGGAGTGCGGCGGGGAATCAGCCCCAGCATTTT.

This clone has more than one count but fewer than ten. This chain links TRBV30 with TRBJ2-5, with 9 bases matching TRBD1. The DNA end lines up better with TRBJ2-7; the J call may be wrong. The length of the CDR3 is 15 residues. The germline gives CDR1 GTSNPN, CDR2 SVGIG (reference sequence). CDR3 bases: TGTGCCTACCGGAGGACAGGGGAGGGTTCATACGAGCAGTACTTC. It translates to CAYRRTGEGSYEQYF.

This chain links TRBV7-8 with TRBJ2-1, with TRBD2 matching over 9 bases. The CDR3 length is 19 residues. Germline CDR1 and CDR2: SGHVS and FQNEAQ. Germline trimming cut 2 bases from V and 0 bases from J; bases unmatched to any gene: 11. CDR3 nucleotide sequence: TGTGCCAGCAGCTTAAGGTATCCTAGCGGGACGAGCTCCTACAATGAGCAGTTCTTC. Translation gives CASSLRYPSGTSSYNEQFF.

There are a few counts of this clone. The V call is TRBV6-6, the J call TRBJ1-1, with D unclear. The CDR3 has 12 amino acids. V was trimmed by 7 bases and J by 10 bases, leaving 16 bases between them. Germline V gene sequence: CDR1 MNHNY, CDR2 SVGAGI (reference sequence). The CDR3 sequence: CASNIPGKGAFF. CDR3 DNA sequence: TGTGCCAGCAACATACCGGGGAAAGGAGCTTTCTTT.

The chain recombines TRBV6-5 with TRBJ1-2; a possible D gene is TRBD1 (5 bases). The length of the CDR3 is 13 residues. Trimming removed 6 bases at V and 7 bases at J, with 15 bases between. From germline, CDR1 is MNHEY and CDR2 SVGAGI. The chain's CDR3 is CASRLQGGLGYTF. As DNA, the CDR3 is TGTGCCAGCAGGTTGCAGGGAGGTCTTGGCTACACCTTC.

This clone occurred a few times. This chain uses TRBV5-4 with TRBJ2-7, with D possibly matching TRBD1 (5 bases). Germline-derived CDR1 and CDR2 are SGHNT and YYREEE (reference sequence). The V end lost 1 base, the J end lost 0 bases, and 11 bases lay between the germline ends. This CDR3 is 15 amino acids long. The CDR3 DNA follows: TGTGCCAGCAGCTTGAGGGGCGGCCTCTCCTACGAGCAGTACTTC. Its protein product is CASSLRGGLSYEQYF.

This chain joins TRBV5-1 and TRBJ2-7, with TRBD2 matching over 13 bases. The CDR3 consists of 16 residues. Per the germline V gene, CDR1 is SGHRS and CDR2 is YFSETQ. The J segment lost 3 bases and the V segment lost 4 bases, leaving 7 bases of the junction unmatched. The DNA of the CDR3 is TGCGCCAGCAGCCCGCGGACTAGCGGGAGCAGCTACGAGCAGTACTTC. This translates into CASSPRTSGSSYEQYF.

In this sample, this clone turned up a few times. The genes are TRBV29-1 and TRBJ2-1; D possibly corresponds to TRBD2 (5 bases). The CDR3 runs 11 residues. Germline V gene lookup returns CDR1 SQVTM and CDR2 ANQGSEA. V was shortened by 7 bases and J by 10 bases, with 14 bases between the two germline ends. For the CDR3, the DNA is TGCAGCGCTATTGCCCCGGGGGAGCAGTTCTTC. Its translation: CSAIAPGEQFF.

The gene calls are TRBV30 and TRBJ1-1, with D perhaps matching TRBD1 (6 bases). This CDR3 has 15 amino acids. Germline assignment: CDR1 GTSNPN and CDR2 SVGIG (reference sequence). V was clipped by 2 bases and J by 0 bases, with 13 bases between them. CDR3 amino acids: CAWSWTEPMNTEAFF. CDR3 DNA sequence: TGTGCCTGGAGTTGGACAGAACCCATGAACACTGAAGCTTTCTTT.

Only a few counts were recorded for this clone. The chain employs TRBV5-1 and TRBJ2-3; 10 nucleotides match TRBD1. Germline V gives CDR1 SGHRS, CDR2 YFSETQ. The CDR3 runs 17 residues. Losses at the gene ends were 4 bases for V and 5 bases for J; bases not matched to a gene: 13. The CDR3 sequence: CASSPSRGQGFIDTQYF. CDR3 sequence (DNA): TGCGCCAGCAGCCCCTCCAGGGGACAGGGGTTTATAGATACGCAGTATTTT.

V is TRBV11-2 and J is TRBJ1-2; 9 bases line up with TRBD1. Germline V gives CDR1 SGHAT, CDR2 FQNNGV. This CDR3 is 15 amino acids long. Germline trimming cut 5 bases from V and 6 bases from J; bases unmatched to any gene: 10. CDR3 DNA: TGTGCCAGCAGCCTCGCGGTGGGACAGGGCGATGGCTACACCTTC. Its protein product is CASSLAVGQGDGYTF.

On this clone: This same CDR3 is encoded by further DNA sequences in the sample. The chain joins TRBV6-1 to TRBJ1-2, with D hard to call. Germline CDR1 is MNHNS and CDR2 is SASEGT. CDR3 length: 13 amino acids. Trimming took off 2 bases at V and 2 bases at J, with 6 bases between the two ends. CDR3 in amino acids: CASSETGNYGYTF. The CDR3 DNA follows: TGTGCCAGCAGTGAAACGGGAAACTATGGCTACACCTTC.

The chain has TRBV28 and TRBJ1-1, with D possibly matching TRBD1 (6 bases). There are 17 residues in the CDR3. The germline V gene encodes CDR1 MDHEN and CDR2 SYDVKM. Trimming shortened V by 8 bases and J by 5 bases, and 27 bases separated the two germline ends. CDR3 sequence: CASLVPFGPTGNTEAFF. As DNA, the CDR3 is TGTGCCAGCCTCGTCCCCTTCGGCCCCACAGGGAATACTGAAGCTTTCTTT.

V gene TRBV10-1 combines with J gene TRBJ2-1; 10 positions agree with TRBD2. Germline lookup yields CDR1 WNHNN and CDR2 SYGVQD (reference sequence). V shed 0 bases, J shed 4 bases, and the junction held 0 bases outside the gene matches. This CDR3 spans 15 amino acids. CDR3 sequence: CASSESSGGYNEQFF. The CDR3 nucleotides read TGCGCCAGCAGTGAGTCTAGCGGGGGGTACAATGAGCAGTTCTTC.

V and J are TRBV15 and TRBJ1-1, with 10 bases aligning to TRBD1. The V gene's germline CDR1 is LNHNV and CDR2 YYDKDF (reference sequence). The CDR3 totals 13 residues. Trimming took 9 bases from V and 4 from J; bases not matched to a gene: 5. In DNA, the CDR3 is TGTGCCACTTCCGGGACAGGGGCCACTGAAGCTTTCTTT. Encoded protein: CATSGTGATEAFF.

The chain has TRBV7-9 and TRBJ1-1, with TRBD1 identical over 7 bases. Germline CDR1 SEHNR, CDR2 FQNEAQ (reference sequence). V shed 6 bases, J shed 0 bases, and the junction held 4 bases outside the gene matches. The CDR3 extends over 14 amino acids. CDR3 coding DNA: TGTGCCAGCAGAAGGGACAGCCTGAACACTGAAGCTTTCTTT. Protein product: CASRRDSLNTEAFF.